This TCR beta chain was sequenced in a study of blood T cell repertoires in COVID-19. Study in general: PBMCs, B-cell-depleted T cells, or T cells provided the cDNA or gDNA that made up the material.

Patients in Seattle were enrolled during active infection, then followed longitudinally. Assay: immunoSEQ multiplex PCR; the TCRdb copy retains only in-frame clones and omits some. The sample lists about 170,000 clones, 84% occurring once. In germline, CDR1 is SGHAT, CDR2 FQDESV (reference sequence). The junction had 6 bases not matched to a gene; V was cut back by 4 bases and J by 1 base. This CDR3 has 16 amino acids. The J gene is TRBJ2-2, the V gene TRBV11-1; 7 nucleotides match TRBD1. Sample: peripheral blood. The receptor comes from a woman aged 80 or over with COVID-19, enrolled during active disease. The CDR3 is CASSSPGQWNTGELFF. In nucleotides, the CDR3 is TGTGCCAGCAGCTCACCGGGACAGTGGAACACCGGGGAGCTGTTTTTT.